This T cell receptor (beta chain) originates from a study of control samples from healthy donors and cancer patients (dated by TCRdb to the early 2020s). The germline V gene specifies ENHRY as CDR1 and SYGVKD as CDR2. The junction carries 18 bases between V and J, which are trimmed by 7 bases and 5 bases respectively. Reading from cysteine to phenylalanine, the CDR3 counts 15 amino acids. Of the read, only the CDR3 DNA is kept; its 45 bases are in frame from base 1. Library method: the immunoSEQ multiplex PCR assay. The source is immuneACCESS, and TCRdb retained only in-frame sequences with V and J called. Part of the clones is not carried over; for the studies checked, unresolved V genes explain less than half of this, and the remainder is unexplained. The sample profile shows 45,000 to 65,000 clones; almost 90% of them were found once. Jointly, the top ten make up under 45% of the sample. Turning to this clone: What antigen it recognizes has not been identified. No base-level quality is on record; no much larger clone is a single base apart.

Specimen: PBMCs. The chain is made from TRBV10-3 and TRBJ2-1; TRBD1 might be the D gene, on 6 matching bases. The receptor's source is a man aged 50-60 years with head and neck cancer. CDR3 reads: CAITLGQSAHNEQFF. The DNA reads as follows: TGTGCCATCACCCTTGGACAGTCTGCCCACAATGAGCAGTTCTTC.